Shown below are 22 T cell receptor beta chains from a single sample sequenced in a study of shared clonotypes between healthy human individuals. This table comes from immunoSEQ multiplex PCR, and its TCRdb copy is limited to in-frame clones, with some not included. The sample lists about 1 million clones; approximately 70% were seen once. The sample taken for sequencing was memory CD4+ T cells sorted from blood. Indicated subset: CD45RA-negative fraction. Receptors originate from a man younger than 35 in good health.

To note about this clone: This same CDR3 is encoded by further DNA sequences in the sample. The V gene is TRBV28, the J gene TRBJ1-2, with D hard to call. With 5 bases removed from V and 5 bases from J, the gap between germline ends came to 6 bases. The CDR3 runs 11 residues. The V gene's germline CDR1 is MDHEN and CDR2 SYDVKM. The CDR3 DNA is TGTGCCAGCAGTGTGGGGTATGGCTACACCTTC. Translation gives CASSVGYGYTF.

Many counts were recorded for this clone. J is TRBJ1-4 and V is TRBV11-2; no clear D gene. CDR3 length: 16 amino acids. Trimming removed 1 base from V and 7 bases from J, with 16 bases in between. Germline assignment: CDR1 SGHAT and CDR2 FQNNGV. CDR3 nucleotides: TGTGCCAGCAGCTTAGGGTCGGGAGAGAGGTCTGAAAAACTGTTTTTT. Its protein product is CASSLGSGERSEKLFF.

The chain has TRBV5-1 and TRBJ2-2, with D unresolved. Looked up from germline, CDR1 is SGHRS and CDR2 is YFSETQ. This CDR3 contains 14 residues. Trimming shortened V by 5 bases and J by 4 bases, and 12 bases separated the two germline ends. The CDR3 DNA sequence: TGCGCCAGCAGAAGAGACATTTCCACCGGGGAGCTGTTTTTT. This codes for CASRRDISTGELFF.

This chain connects TRBV6-6 to TRBJ2-4; tentative D call: TRBD2 (5 bases). Germline CDR1 and CDR2: MNHNY and SVGAGI (reference sequence). Trimming removed 6 bases from V and 11 bases from J, with 17 bases in between. The CDR3 sequence is 13 residues long. Here the CDR3 reads CASRSPAGDVQYF. In DNA form, the CDR3 reads TGTGCCAGCAGGTCGCCGGCCGGGGATGTTCAGTACTTC.

The chain carries TRBV30 and TRBJ2-7, with D maybe TRBD2 (5 bases). This CDR3 spans 18 amino acids. CDR1 is GTSNPN and CDR2 is SVGIG in the germline V gene (reference sequence). The V gene lost 3 bases and the J gene lost 0 bases, with 24 bases spanning the gap. The CDR3: CAWRARRAGGLRSYEQYF. CDR3 in DNA: TGTGCCTGGAGGGCCCGGCGGGCAGGCGGTCTCCGCTCCTACGAGCAGTACTTC.

This clone was observed a few times. This sequence joins TRBV30 and TRBJ2-2, with a tentative D call TRBD1 (6 bases). The CDR3 has 14 residues. Deletions cut 1 base from V and 5 bases from J, with 11 bases between. Looked up from germline, CDR1 is GTSNPN and CDR2 is SVGIG (reference sequence). The CDR3 DNA reads TGTGCCTGGAGTGGATTCACAGGGACCGGGGAGCTGTTTTTT. Amino acid sequence: CAWSGFTGTGELFF.

There are many counts of this clone. The chain couples TRBV7-9 to TRBJ2-3; TRBD2 agrees at 7 bases. After removal of 2 bases from V and 1 base from J, the junction contained 3 bases not matched to a gene. This CDR3 contains 15 residues. Germline V lookup: CDR1 SEHNR, CDR2 FQNEAQ (reference sequence). CDR3 coding DNA: TGTGCCAGCAGCTTAAGGGGAGGGGGCACAGATACGCAGTATTTT. This gives the protein CASSLRGGGTDTQYF. Combining the CDR3 with reference TRBV7-9 and TRBJ2-3 gives the whole variable domain DTGVSQNPRHKITKRGQNVTFRCDPISEHNRLYWYRQTLGQGPEFLTYFQNEAQLEKSRLLSDRFSAERPKGSFSTLEIQRTEQGDSAMYLCASSLRGGGTDTQYFGPGTRLTVL.

This clone was seen a few times. The chain combines TRBV20-1 with TRBJ2-7, with 7 nucleotides matching TRBD2. Trimming cost V 7 bases and J 3 bases; bases outside gene matches: 3. The germline gives CDR1 DFQATT, CDR2 SNEGSKA (reference sequence). The CDR3 runs to 11 residues. The DNA of the CDR3 is TGCAGTGGGCGGGGGAACTACGAGCAGTACTTC. Encoded protein: CSGRGNYEQYF.

In this sample, this clone turned up once. The rearrangement uses TRBV27 and TRBJ1-2, with TRBD1 matching 7 bases. V lost 8 bases and J lost 5; bases outside the gene matches: 5. The CDR3 has 12 residues. Germline CDR1 and CDR2: MNHEY and SMNVEV (reference sequence). The CDR3 reads CASARTGYGYTF. CDR3 DNA: TGTGCCAGCGCGAGGACAGGATATGGCTACACCTTC.

The chain couples TRBV28 to TRBJ2-6, with D unclear. The germline CDR1 and CDR2 sequences are MDHEN and SYDVKM. This CDR3 has 16 residues. V was trimmed by 2 bases and J by 0 bases, leaving 8 bases between them. CDR3 DNA sequence: TGTGCCAGCAGTTTAGGCGGACCCTCTGGGGCCAACGTCCTGACTTTC. It encodes CASSLGGPSGANVLTF.

The rearrangement links TRBV29-1 to TRBJ2-5; D gene unclear. The V gene's germline CDR1 is SQVTM and CDR2 ANQGSEA. This CDR3 region has 12 residues. V lost 8 bases and J lost 1, with 11 bases in between. Here the CDR3 DNA reads TGCAGCATTCCACTGGGCCAAGAGACCCAGTACTTC. Amino acids: CSIPLGQETQYF.

The V and J genes are TRBV7-8 and TRBJ2-1; D possibly uses TRBD1 or TRBD2 (8 bases each). The V end was cut by 1 base, the J end by 7 bases, with 32 bases between. Germline lookup yields CDR1 SGHVS and CDR2 FQNEAQ. The CDR3 totals 21 residues. Here the CDR3 DNA reads TGTGCCAGCAGCTTAGGAGCGGCGGGGGGACAGGTCGTTAGGCGAGGAAATGAGCAGTTCTTC. Translated, it gives CASSLGAAGGQVVRRGNEQFF. Complete variable domain (other parts from reference TRBV7-8 and TRBJ2-1): GAGVSQSPRYKVAKRGQDVALRCDPISGHVSLFWYQQALGQGPEFLTYFQNEAQLDKSGLPSDRFFAERPEGSVSTLKIQRTQQEDSAVYLCASSLGAAGGQVVRRGNEQFFGPGTRLTVL.

The chain has TRBV5-6 and TRBJ2-1; D perhaps matches TRBD2 (6 bases). Per the germline V gene, CDR1 is SGHDT and CDR2 is YYEEEE. V lost 3 bases and J lost 7, with 23 bases in between. The CDR3 totals 17 residues. The CDR3 is CASSSRYREPQLNEQFF. The CDR3 DNA reads TGTGCCAGCAGCTCAAGATACCGGGAGCCCCAATTGAATGAGCAGTTCTTC.

The chain is built from TRBV30 and TRBJ1-4; tentatively, D is TRBD1 (6 bases). Germline loops: CDR1 GTSNPN, CDR2 SVGIG (reference sequence). The CDR3 loop spans 14 amino acids. Trimming cost V 1 base and J 4 bases, with 10 bases left between them. This chain's CDR3 is CAWSGGGNNEKLFF. The CDR3 bases are TGTGCCTGGAGTGGGGGGGGCAATAATGAAAAACTGTTTTTT.

This clone was detected once. V gene TRBV6-6 combines with J gene TRBJ2-7; D is perhaps TRBD1 or TRBD2 (5 bases each). There are 14 residues in the CDR3. Germline-derived CDR1 and CDR2 are MNHNY and SVGAGI (reference sequence). V shed 0 bases and J shed 0 bases, with 6 bases lying between them. The CDR3 DNA is TGTGCCAGCAGTTACTCGGGGGACTCCTACGAGCAGTACTTC. As protein: CASSYSGDSYEQYF.

This clone has only a few counts. V is TRBV6-6 and J is TRBJ1-5, with no clear D. V lost 5 bases and J lost 11, with 13 bases in between. This CDR3 has 12 residues. The germline V gene encodes CDR1 MNHNY and CDR2 SVGAGI (reference sequence). CDR3 in amino acids: CASSATRSAQHF. CDR3 coding DNA: TGTGCCAGCAGTGCAACCCGTAGCGCCCAGCATTTT.

Points on this clone: This sample also contains other DNA sequences that code for the same CDR3. This rearrangement joins TRBV5-4 to TRBJ2-1, with no clear D. This CDR3 has 14 amino acids. From germline, CDR1 is SGHNT and CDR2 YYREEE (reference sequence). The V end was cut by 0 bases, the J end by 3 bases, with 7 bases between. Here the CDR3 DNA reads TGTGCCAGCAGCTTGGGCGGTGACTACAATGAGCAGTTCTTC. Translating gives CASSLGGDYNEQFF. The variable domain in full, completed from reference TRBV5-4 and TRBJ2-1, reads ETGVTQSPTHLIKTRGQQVTLRCSSQSGHNTVSWYQQALGQGPQFIFQYYREEENGRGNFPPRFSGLQFPNYSSELNVNALELDDSALYLCASSLGGDYNEQFFGPGTRLTVL.

The chain joins TRBV29-1 to TRBJ1-2, with 7 bases identical to TRBD1. Trimming at V came to 4 bases and at J to 0 bases, leaving 2 bases not matched to a gene. Germline values: CDR1 SQVTM, CDR2 ANQGSEA. The length of the CDR3 is 13 residues. The CDR3 protein is CSVGTGSNYGYTF. The CDR3 bases are TGCAGCGTTGGGACAGGCTCTAACTATGGCTACACCTTC. The full variable domain, with the rest looked up from reference TRBV29-1 and TRBJ1-2, is SAVISQKPSRDICQRGTSLTIQCQVDSQVTMMFWYRQQPGQSLTLIATANQGSEATYESGFVIDKFPISRPNLTFSTLTVSNMSPEDSSIYLCSVGTGSNYGYTFGSGTRLTVV.

The rearrangement links TRBV6-5 to TRBJ2-1; TRBD1 aligns across 8 bases. This CDR3 comprises 14 residues. Germline assignment: CDR1 MNHEY and CDR2 SVGAGI. V lost 2 bases, J lost 8 bases, and 5 bases stayed unmatched. CDR3 amino acids: CASSYGQGAYEQFF. CDR3 bases: TGTGCCAGCAGTTACGGGCAGGGGGCATATGAGCAGTTCTTC.

V is TRBV7-9 and J is TRBJ2-4; D gene uncertain. V lost 4 bases and J lost 1, with 14 bases in between. Germline V CDR1 and CDR2: SEHNR, FQNEAQ (reference sequence). The CDR3 loop spans 16 amino acids. CDR3 region: CASSSNRQAAKNIQYF. DNA for the CDR3: TGTGCCAGCAGCTCAAACCGGCAGGCGGCCAAAAACATTCAGTACTTC.

V usage is TRBV10-3 and J usage is TRBJ2-3, with 10 bases fitting TRBD2. The V gene's germline CDR1 is ENHRY and CDR2 SYGVKD. The V and J ends lost 6 bases and 4 bases, in that order; junction bases with no gene match: 7. The CDR3 length is 15 residues. The chain's CDR3 is CAIREREGQADTQYF. The CDR3 bases are TGTGCCATCAGGGAGCGGGAGGGCCAGGCAGATACGCAGTATTTT.

The chain combines TRBV30 with TRBJ2-7, with D possibly being TRBD1 or TRBD2 (5 bases each). V was clipped by 0 bases and J by 4 bases, with 13 bases between them. This CDR3 is 14 amino acids long. Germline values: CDR1 GTSNPN, CDR2 SVGIG (reference sequence). CDR3 nucleotides: TGTGCCTGGAGTGTACTTGGGGGACGTTACGAGCAGTACTTC. Translating it yields CAWSVLGGRYEQYF.